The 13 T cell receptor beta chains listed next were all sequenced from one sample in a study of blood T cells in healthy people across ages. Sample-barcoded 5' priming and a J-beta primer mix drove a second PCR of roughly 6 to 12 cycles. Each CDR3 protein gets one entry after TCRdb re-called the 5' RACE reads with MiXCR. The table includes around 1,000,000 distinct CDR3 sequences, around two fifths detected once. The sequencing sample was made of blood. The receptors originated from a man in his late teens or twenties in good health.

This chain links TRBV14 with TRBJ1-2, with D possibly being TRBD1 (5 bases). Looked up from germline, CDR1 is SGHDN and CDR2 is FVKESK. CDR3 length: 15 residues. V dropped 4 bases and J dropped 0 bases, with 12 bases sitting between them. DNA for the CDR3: TGTGCCAGCAGCCCCTCTGGGGCCTCTAACTATGGCTACACCTTC. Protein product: CASSPSGASNYGYTF.

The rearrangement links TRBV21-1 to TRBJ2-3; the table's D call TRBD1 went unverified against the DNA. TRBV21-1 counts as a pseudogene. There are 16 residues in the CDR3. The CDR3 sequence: CASICGQGTFQDTQYF. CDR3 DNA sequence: TGTGCCAGCATCTGTGGACAGGGCACCTTCCAGGATACGCAGTATTTT.

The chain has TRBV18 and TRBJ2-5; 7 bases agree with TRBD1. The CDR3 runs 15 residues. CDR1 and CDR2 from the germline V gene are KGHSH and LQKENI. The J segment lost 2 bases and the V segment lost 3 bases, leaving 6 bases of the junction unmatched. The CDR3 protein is CASSPKRDRQETQYF. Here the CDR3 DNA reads TGTGCCAGCTCACCGAAACGGGACAGACAAGAGACCCAGTACTTC.

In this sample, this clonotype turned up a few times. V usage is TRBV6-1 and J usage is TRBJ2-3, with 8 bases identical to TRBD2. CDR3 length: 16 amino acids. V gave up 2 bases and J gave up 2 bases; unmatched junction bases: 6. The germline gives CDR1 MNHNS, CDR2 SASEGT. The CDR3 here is CASSESSGTITDTQYF. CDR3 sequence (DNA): TGTGCCAGCAGTGAAAGTAGCGGGACGATCACAGATACGCAGTATTTT.

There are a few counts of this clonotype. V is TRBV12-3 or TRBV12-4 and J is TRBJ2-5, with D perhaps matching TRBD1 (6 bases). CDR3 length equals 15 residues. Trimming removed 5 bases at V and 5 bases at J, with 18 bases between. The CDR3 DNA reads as TGTGCCAGCAGTAAGAACAGGGTAACATCGGAGACCCAGTACTTC. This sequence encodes CASSKNRVTSETQYF.

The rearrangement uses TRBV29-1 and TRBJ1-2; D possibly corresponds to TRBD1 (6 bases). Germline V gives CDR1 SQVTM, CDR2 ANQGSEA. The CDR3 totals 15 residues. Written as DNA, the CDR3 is TGCGGCATTGAAGTCCCTCCGACAGGAACTTATGGCTACACCTTC. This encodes CGIEVPPTGTYGYTF.

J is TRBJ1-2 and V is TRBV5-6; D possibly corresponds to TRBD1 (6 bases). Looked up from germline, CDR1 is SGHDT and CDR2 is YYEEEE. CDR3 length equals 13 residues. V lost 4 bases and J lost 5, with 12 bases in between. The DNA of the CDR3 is TGTGCCAGCAGCATACCAGGGGCTTATGGCTACACCTTC. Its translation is CASSIPGAYGYTF.

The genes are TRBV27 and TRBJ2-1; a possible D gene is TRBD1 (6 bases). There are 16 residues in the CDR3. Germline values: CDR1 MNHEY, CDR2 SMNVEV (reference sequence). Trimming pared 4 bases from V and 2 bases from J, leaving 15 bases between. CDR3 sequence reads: CASSYRTAYTYNEQFF. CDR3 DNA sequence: TGTGCCAGCAGTTACCGGACAGCATACACCTACAATGAGCAGTTCTTC.

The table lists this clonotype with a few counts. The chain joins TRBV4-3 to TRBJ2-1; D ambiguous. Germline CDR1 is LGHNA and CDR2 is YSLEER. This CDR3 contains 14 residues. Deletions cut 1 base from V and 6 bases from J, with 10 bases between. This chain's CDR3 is CASSQVEQGNEQFF. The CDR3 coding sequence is TGCGCCAGCAGCCAAGTTGAACAAGGCAATGAGCAGTTCTTC.

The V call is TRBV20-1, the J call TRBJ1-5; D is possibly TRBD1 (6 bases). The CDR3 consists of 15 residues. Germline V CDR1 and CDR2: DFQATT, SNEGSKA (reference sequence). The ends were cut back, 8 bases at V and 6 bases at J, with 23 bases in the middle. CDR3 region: CSTKWGPGKSQPQHF. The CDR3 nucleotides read TGCAGTACTAAGTGGGGGCCCGGGAAGTCTCAGCCCCAGCATTTT.

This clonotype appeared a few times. Here the CDR3 DNA reads TGTGCCAGCAGCTTAAAGTCCGGGCTTCACGAGCAGTACTTC. Translating gives CASSLKSGLHEQYF. The chain is built from TRBV7-2 and TRBJ2-4; D not resolved. Near its end, the DNA agrees better with TRBJ2-7, so the J call may be wrong. Per the germline V gene, CDR1 is SGHTA and CDR2 is FQGNSA. The CDR3 is 14 amino acids.

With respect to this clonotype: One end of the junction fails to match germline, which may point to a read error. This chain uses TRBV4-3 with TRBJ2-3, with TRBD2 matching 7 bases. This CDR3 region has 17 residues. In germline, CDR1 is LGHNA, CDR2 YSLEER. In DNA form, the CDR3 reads TGCGCCAGCAGCCAAGATCGGCTAGCGGAGAACACAGATACGCGGTATTTT. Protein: CASSQDRLAENTDTRYF.

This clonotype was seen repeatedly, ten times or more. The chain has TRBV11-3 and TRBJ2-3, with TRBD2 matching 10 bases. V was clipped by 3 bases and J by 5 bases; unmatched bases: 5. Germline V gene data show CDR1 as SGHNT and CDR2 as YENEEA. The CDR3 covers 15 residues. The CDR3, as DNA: TGTGCCAGCAGCTTTCAGCGGGGGGGCAGAGATACGCAGTATTTT. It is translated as CASSFQRGGRDTQYF. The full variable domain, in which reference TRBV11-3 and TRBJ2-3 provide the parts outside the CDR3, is EAGVVQSPRYKIIEKKQPVAFWCNPISGHNTLYWYLQNLGQGPELLIRYENEEAVDDSQLPKDRFSAERLKGVDSTLKIQPAELGDSAVYLCASSFQRGGRDTQYFGPGTRLTVL.